What follows are 8 T cell receptor beta chains derived from one specimen sequenced in a study of beta chain features in type 1 diabetes. General study results and limits: All four CD4+ subsets from Type 1 diabetes patients carried moderately but significantly shorter TCRB CDR3s.

Expressed TCRB transcripts were sequenced, since all the RNA that had been isolated was reverse transcribed. Measured with immunoSEQ multiplex PCR; TCRdb has only the in-frame clones, and not every one. The sample lists about 740,000 clones, around 15% occurring once. No antigen is known for these receptors. The source material was naive CD4+ T cells from blood. The receptors originated from a young man with type 1 diabetes.

This clone was detected only a few times. The chain carries TRBV30 and TRBJ2-5; D not resolved. The CDR3 has 14 amino acids. Trimming removed 0 bases at V and 5 bases at J, with 13 bases between. Looked up from germline, CDR1 is GTSNPN and CDR2 is SVGIG (reference sequence). The CDR3 region is CAWSVNSQEETQYF. The CDR3 DNA reads as TGTGCCTGGAGTGTAAACAGCCAGGAGGAGACCCAGTACTTC.

This clone was observed a few times. This chain joins TRBV30 and TRBJ1-5, with D possibly matching TRBD1 (5 bases). The V and J ends lost 4 bases and 3 bases respectively, with 13 bases between them. This CDR3 is 14 amino acids long. The germline CDR1 and CDR2 sequences are GTSNPN and SVGIG (reference sequence). CDR3: CAWNKPRDNQPQHF. The CDR3 DNA sequence: TGTGCCTGGAACAAGCCCAGGGACAATCAGCCCCAGCATTTT.

This clone was detected only a few times. V usage is TRBV28 and J usage is TRBJ1-1; D not certain. V shed 3 bases and J shed 0 bases, with 8 bases lying between them. This CDR3 contains 14 residues. Germline lookup yields CDR1 MDHEN and CDR2 SYDVKM. CDR3 coding DNA: TGTGCCAGCAGTTTTAGGCGCGTGAACACTGAAGCTTTCTTT. It encodes CASSFRRVNTEAFF.

This clone appeared a few times. The V gene is TRBV6-5, the J gene TRBJ1-2, with D perhaps TRBD1 (5 bases). Germline V gives CDR1 MNHEY, CDR2 SVGAGI. This CDR3 contains 12 residues. Trimming took off 2 bases at V and 8 bases at J, with 9 bases between the two ends. CDR3 in DNA: TGTGCCAGCAGTTACCAGGGTACGGGCTACACCTTC. Protein product: CASSYQGTGYTF.

This chain connects TRBV15 to TRBJ2-5, with 9 bases aligning to TRBD2. Germline trimming cut 3 bases from V and 0 bases from J; bases unmatched to any gene: 11. The CDR3 contains 18 residues. The germline V gene encodes CDR1 LNHNV and CDR2 YYDKDF (reference sequence). The CDR3 DNA reads as TGTGCCACCAGCAGGAGCCGACCTAGCGGGGCGTACCAAGAGACCCAGTACTTC. This translates into CATSRSRPSGAYQETQYF.

The chain recombines TRBV6-6 with TRBJ2-5; D uncertain. The CDR3 is made up of 13 amino acids. With 2 bases removed from V and 5 bases from J, the gap between germline ends came to 9 bases. CDR1 MNHNY and CDR2 SVGAGI come from the germline V gene (reference sequence). CDR3: CASSYGPPETQYF. CDR3 coding DNA: TGTGCCAGCAGTTACGGGCCGCCGGAGACCCAGTACTTC.

This chain uses TRBV10-3 with TRBJ1-6; D is ambiguous. Trimming stripped 0 bases from V and 7 bases from J, with 10 bases between. This CDR3 has 15 residues. Looked up from germline, CDR1 is ENHRY and CDR2 is SYGVKD. The CDR3 nucleotides read TGTGCCATCAGTGAGTCGTGGGAGAGGAATTCACCCCTCCACTTT. Amino acid sequence: CAISESWERNSPLHF.

To note about this clone: This CDR3 is also generated by other DNA sequences in the sample. The chain recombines TRBV28 with TRBJ1-2, with a tentative D call TRBD1 (5 bases). The V gene's germline CDR1 is MDHEN and CDR2 SYDVKM. The CDR3 runs 12 residues. V shed 7 bases and J shed 4 bases, with 10 bases lying between them. The CDR3 sequence is CASTTGPYGYTF. In DNA form, the CDR3 reads TGTGCCAGCACCACGGGGCCCTATGGCTACACCTTC.